A single count supports the clone carrying this T cell receptor (beta chain). These data are taken from a study of blood T cell repertoires in COVID-19. Repertoires were generated with immunoSEQ multiplex PCR, while TCRdb's copy carries only in-frame clones and drops some. Of about 24,000 clones detected, approximately 75% appear once; the ten largest clones hold less than 2.5%. This CDR3 contains 11 residues. V lost 7 bases and J lost 7, with 9 bases in between. The V gene's germline CDR1 is SGHRS and CDR2 YFSETQ. The sequenced sample consisted of peripheral blood. The TCR was taken from a woman aged 65 to 85 with COVID-19, enrolled during active disease. The chain joins TRBV5-1 to TRBJ2-4; no reliable D call. The CDR3 spells CASAEANIQYF. The CDR3 nucleotides are TGCGCCAGCGCCGAAGCTAACATTCAGTACTTC.